A single sample is the source of the 15 T cell receptor beta chains below, sequenced in a study of cytomegalovirus exposure and HLA in healthy donors. Researchers ran the PCR with 60 Vbeta and 13 Jbeta primers. Produced via immunoSEQ multiplex PCR; TCRdb's table is partial and in-frame only. The sample data list some 39,000 clones. The sample was PBMCs. The origin of the receptors is a male donor in good health and CMV-seronegative.

This chain connects TRBV19 to TRBJ2-1; the D gene is possibly TRBD2 (5 bases). The CDR3 is 13 residues long. Germline V gives CDR1 LNHDA, CDR2 SQIVND (reference sequence). The V end was cut by 8 bases, the J end by 3 bases, with 11 bases between. CDR3 protein: CASAYGGYNEQFF. The DNA of the CDR3 is TGTGCCAGTGCATATGGAGGCTACAATGAGCAGTTCTTC.

This chain links TRBV5-6 with TRBJ1-6, with 7 positions matching TRBD1. Germline V gives CDR1 SGHDT, CDR2 YYEEEE. V lost 3 bases and J lost 6; bases outside the gene matches: 9. This CDR3 comprises 16 residues. The CDR3 reads CASSWGQPDPNSPLHF. The CDR3 DNA reads TGTGCCAGCAGCTGGGGACAGCCAGATCCTAATTCACCCCTCCACTTT.

The chain links TRBV7-3 to TRBJ1-1; the D gene is possibly TRBD1 (6 bases). Germline V gives CDR1 SGHTA, CDR2 FQGTGA. The CDR3 extends over 13 amino acids. Trimming left V 4 bases short and J 1 base short, with 7 bases between. CDR3 amino acids: CASSSDRNTEAFF. The DNA of the CDR3 is TGTGCCAGCAGCTCGGACAGGAACACTGAAGCTTTCTTT. Drawing the rest from reference TRBV7-3 and TRBJ1-1, the complete variable domain is GAGVSQTPSNKVTEKGKYVELRCDPISGHTALYWYRQSLGQGPEFLIYFQGTGAADDSGLPNDRFFAVRPEGSVSTLKIQRTERGDSAVYLCASSSDRNTEAFFGQGTRLTVV.

The V gene is TRBV6-5, the J gene TRBJ1-4; no definite D call. The V gene lost 6 bases and the J gene lost 0 bases, with 8 bases spanning the gap. CDR1 MNHEY and CDR2 SVGAGI come from the germline V gene. The CDR3 loop spans 14 amino acids. The CDR3 here is CASSVSTTNEKLFF. DNA for the CDR3: TGTGCCAGCAGCGTCAGTACAACTAATGAAAAACTGTTTTTT.

The gene calls are TRBV11-1 and TRBJ1-1, with D unresolved. There are 14 residues in the CDR3. V lost 5 bases, J lost 5 bases, and 15 bases lay in between. Germline V CDR1 and CDR2: SGHAT, FQDESV (reference sequence). The DNA for the CDR3 is TGTGCCAGCAGCGGAAGGAGGATTGGGACTGAAGCTTTCTTT. It codes for CASSGRRIGTEAFF.

For the CDR3, the DNA is TGTGCCAGCGGACAGGGGCAAGAGACCCAGTACTTC. Translated, it gives CASGQGQETQYF. The chain employs TRBV2 and TRBJ2-5; 9 bases line up with TRBD1. This CDR3 has 12 amino acids. Losses at the gene ends were 8 bases for V and 2 bases for J; bases not matched to a gene: 0. Per germline, CDR1 SNHLY and CDR2 FYNNEI. Complete variable domain (other parts from reference TRBV2 and TRBJ2-5): EPEVTQTPSHQVTQMGQEVILRCVPISNHLYFYWYRQILGQKVEFLVSFYNNEISEKSEIFDDQFSVERPDGSNFTLKIRSTKLEDSAMYFCASGQGQETQYFGPGTRLLVL.

The genes are TRBV5-1 and TRBJ2-7; perhaps TRBD1 as D (6 bases). CDR1 and CDR2 from the germline V gene are SGHRS and YFSETQ. The V and J ends lost 0 bases and 2 bases respectively, with 12 bases between them. This CDR3 is 15 amino acids long. For the CDR3, the DNA is TGCGCCAGCAGCTTGGATGGGACAAAACCCTACGAGCAGTACTTC. It translates to CASSLDGTKPYEQYF.

The chain uses TRBV6-1 and TRBJ1-2; D is undetermined. The CDR3 extends over 15 amino acids. V shed 0 bases and J shed 1 base, with 9 bases lying between them. Germline V gene lookup returns CDR1 MNHNS and CDR2 SASEGT. DNA of the CDR3: TGTGCCAGCAGTGAAGCGCTTCGGGTTAACTATGGCTACACCTTC. Translation: CASSEALRVNYGYTF.

The rearrangement links TRBV10-3 to TRBJ1-2; D possibly corresponds to TRBD1 (5 bases). Germline lookup yields CDR1 ENHRY and CDR2 SYGVKD. The CDR3 sequence is 14 residues long. The V gene lost 4 bases and the J gene lost 0 bases, with 9 bases spanning the gap. Here the CDR3 reads CAISGTLANYGYTF. The CDR3 nucleotides read TGTGCCATCAGTGGGACACTTGCTAACTATGGCTACACCTTC.

This sequence joins TRBV6-6 and TRBJ2-7; 11 bases align to TRBD1. Losses at the gene ends were 5 bases for V and 5 bases for J; bases not matched to a gene: 5. Germline CDR1 reads MNHNY; CDR2 reads SVGAGI (reference sequence). CDR3 length: 14 amino acids. The CDR3 reads CASSPWTGGHEQYF. DNA of the CDR3: TGTGCCAGCAGTCCTTGGACAGGGGGCCACGAGCAGTACTTC.

Concerning this clone itself: The DNA is omitted, as the CDR3 cannot be located on it reliably, and the CDR3 follows TCRdb's listing. The J gene is TRBJ1-3, the V gene TRBV10-1. Germline V lookup: CDR1 WNHNN, CDR2 SYGVQD (reference sequence). The CDR3 has 14 residues if both end residues are counted. The CDR3 sequence is CASSSSGGGNTIYF.

Comment on this clone: One end of the junction does not line up with germline, which may come from a read error. This rearrangement joins TRBV6-6 to TRBJ1-2; D is unclear. Germline V gene lookup returns CDR1 MNHNY and CDR2 SVGAGI (reference sequence). This CDR3 has 12 residues. The chain's CDR3 is CASSGDGPGLPF. The DNA for the CDR3 is TGTGCCAGCAGCGGAGATGGCCCTGGACTTCCATTC.

V is TRBV5-1 and J is TRBJ2-1, with D possibly matching TRBD2 (5 bases). The V gene's germline CDR1 is SGHRS and CDR2 YFSETQ. The CDR3 totals 16 residues. Deletions cut 4 bases from V and 5 bases from J, with 19 bases between. In DNA, the CDR3 is TGCGCCAGCAGCGGCAGACCGGTCGAGAGGGACAATGAGCAGTTCTTC. Amino acids: CASSGRPVERDNEQFF. The whole variable domain, remainder taken from reference TRBV5-1 and TRBJ2-1, is KAGVTQTPRYLIKTRGQQVTLSCSPISGHRSVSWYQQTPGQGLQFLFEYFSETQRNKGNFPGRFSGRQFSNSRSEMNVSTLELGDSALYLCASSGRPVERDNEQFFGPGTRLTVL.

The chain has TRBV30 and TRBJ2-7; 7 bases are shared with TRBD2. This CDR3 has 11 amino acids. Germline CDR1 reads GTSNPN; CDR2 reads SVGIG (reference sequence). Germline trimming cut 4 bases from V and 6 bases from J; bases unmatched to any gene: 3. The CDR3 nucleotides read TGTGCCTGGATCCGGGGGGTCGAGCAGTACTTC. It is translated as CAWIRGVEQYF.

This chain joins TRBV6-5 and TRBJ1-5, with a possible D match to TRBD1 (5 bases). CDR3 length: 15 residues. CDR1 and CDR2 from the germline V gene are MNHEY and SVGAGI. Between the trimmed V and J ends, which lost 0 bases and 5 bases, there was a span of 11 bases. The CDR3 DNA sequence: TGTGCCAGCAGTTACTCGGGCGGGGGGGATCAGCCCCAGCATTTT. Its translation is CASSYSGGGDQPQHF.